This T cell receptor beta chain was documented in a study of regulatory T cells in long-lasting Graves disease. Combining iRepertoire HTBI primers with Arm-PCR of CDR3 regions, the authors built TCR beta libraries. MiXCR, run by TCRdb on the multiplex PCR reads, gives a single entry per CDR3 protein. This repertoire shows around 250,000 distinct CDR3 sequences, 20% found once; its top ten account for about 15%. The CDR3 sequence is 15 residues long. With V trimmed by 4 bases and J by 7 bases, 7 bases remained unmatched. Germline CDR1 SGDLS, CDR2 YYNGEE. Time point given: newly diagnosed GD, antithyroid drugs for less than 3 months. PBMC-extracted RNA yielded the TCR library. At least ten counts were recorded for this clonotype.

Sequences were derived from peripheral blood mononuclear cells (PBMCs), sampled at new diagnosis, from a patient treated with antithyroid drugs. The chain is built from TRBV9 and TRBJ2-1; 11 bases fit TRBD2. This clonotype was obtained from a female donor with Graves disease. CDR3 nucleotides: TGTGCCAGCAGCTCCAGACTAGCGGGGTTTAATGAGCAGTTCTTC. Protein sequence: CASSSRLAGFNEQFF.